Listed below are T cell receptor beta chains from one sample, sequenced in a study of blood T cells in healthy people across ages. TCRdb itself ran the 5' RACE reads through MiXCR, one entry per CDR3 protein. The table has 1 million or so distinct CDR3 sequences, approximately 26% seen once. The sample was also reused in another study, on T cells of mothers and their children.

What was sequenced was blood. These receptors all stem from a girl aged 2 to 9 in good health. Both conserved end residues are trimmed from each CDR3.

TRBV12-3/TRBV12-4 ASSFSRFETQY
TRBV6-5 ASRIGSGRLYGYT
TRBV21-1 ASSNAGGREKLF
TRBV20-1 SAAGLAVYNEQF
TRBV3-1 ASAGGGEETQY
TRBV28 ASSARTGGLAKNIQY
TRBV7-2 ASTQPRVPYGYT
TRBV28 ASSLIQQETQY
TRBV15 ATSRANTGELF
TRBV9 ASSATGGYTEAF
TRBV6-5 ASSYSGSSTDTQY
TRBV5-1 ASSLEAGAYNEQF
TRBV7-9 ASSQHNSGANVLT
TRBV29-1 SVEEQGGRD
TRBV12-3/TRBV12-4 ASSYRQGRETQY
TRBV12-3/TRBV12-4 ASSLARGEKLF
TRBV28 ASRPVFDQPQH
TRBV11-2 ASSRQGAQDTQY
TRBV10-3 AISEFIFGSTEAF
TRBV20-1 SARVITYNEQF
TRBV6-5 ASSPGRSTEAF
TRBV7-6 ASSSFQSIEQF
TRBV29-1 SVQSDFPGELF
TRBV27 ASAQGPQETRY
TRBV27 ASSGGQGAGEQY
TRBV2 ASSPLDTGGEQY
TRBV7-9 ASSPRALGSLYEHY
TRBV29-1 SVSGQGDEKLF
TRBV6-2/TRBV6-3 ASNFGTGDPLEQY
TRBV7-8 ASSSMVHLYQETQY
TRBV5-6 ASSFQGSYT
TRBV20-1 SARDRVNEQF
TRBV19 ASRRDTEWEQY
TRBV7-2 ASSLQGDRSYEQY
TRBV9 ASSVSSSYEQY
TRBV29-1 SASPRGTSGEQY
TRBV2 ASSLPDRDIFGETQY
TRBV12-3/TRBV12-4 ASSRDRGNLWAF
TRBV7-8 ASSSNSQGKETQY
TRBV12-3/TRBV12-4 ASSLYSSGGYEQY
TRBV29-1 SVAGLRGDEQF
TRBV12-3/TRBV12-4 ASSSGVASNQPQH
TRBV6-2/TRBV6-3 ASSYLNTDQPQH
TRBV18 ASSPPQGAAYNEQF
TRBV5-6 ASSLEIGLNNEQF
TRBV3-1 ASNLRASHTEAF
TRBV28 ASSLYGGGGQQY
TRBV20-1 RADMDTQY
TRBV20-1 SAITSQETQY
TRBV7-9 ASSPPLRGYT
TRBV11-1 ASSLGVAGSSYNEQF
TRBV4-1 ASSQVTRESNEQF
TRBV4-1 ASSLQLAGPSEQF
TRBV7-2 ASSGQAGNTIY
TRBV20-1 SARENNEQF
TRBV4-3 ASSQGREVVELF
TRBV29-1 SAVFRTASYEQY
TRBV28 ASITQGNQPQH
TRBV20-1 SARATLAGDSGANVLT
TRBV7-9 ASSPGLGLNEKLF